This T cell receptor (beta chain) was obtained from a study of T cell responses to AZD1222 COVID-19 vaccine. V dropped 8 bases and J dropped 5; count of bases not matched to a gene: 9. The germline CDR1 and CDR2 sequences are SNHLY and FYNNEI. The CDR3 extends over 14 amino acids. Libraries were prepared by immunoSEQ multiplex PCR; TCRdb keeps only in-frame clonotypes and omits some of them. This sample has tens of thousands of clones; roughly 89% occur once, and the top ten carry 9.8%. For this clone: What it binds is unknown.

Study conclusions and caveats: Possibly, clonal diversity was underestimated; donors were largely white British and included more females. Only 5 or 6 AZD1222 recipients were seropositive at baseline. At 160-218 and 743-854, vaccine-associated CD4 TCRs were dominant, and they spanned spike.

Material: peripheral blood, obtained on day 0 of AZD1222 vaccination. The receptor comes from an adult in good health. The chain recombines TRBV2 with TRBJ1-1; 9 nucleotides agree with TRBD1. CDR3 residues: CASGVQGARTEAFF. CDR3 in DNA: TGTGCCAGCGGGGTACAGGGGGCGAGGACTGAAGCTTTCTTT.